The 21 T cell receptor beta chains below come from one sample, sequenced in a study of cytomegalovirus exposure and HLA in healthy donors. Primers: 60 Vbeta forward and 13 Jbeta reverse. Sequencing used immunoSEQ multiplex PCR; TCRdb keeps in-frame clones, though not all of them. Of over 150,000 clones in the sample, around 82% are singletons; the top ten hold around a tenth. Material: PBMCs. These receptors were taken from a man aged 50 to 60 in good health and CMV-seropositive.

The CDR3 sequence is CSVEDPSGGTEETQYF. The DNA of the CDR3 is TGCAGCGTTGAAGATCCCAGCGGGGGGACCGAAGAGACCCAGTACTTC. The rearrangement uses TRBV29-1 and TRBJ2-5, with TRBD2 matching over 9 bases. Germline-derived CDR1 and CDR2 are SQVTM and ANQGSEA. J was trimmed by 3 bases and V by 0 bases; bases with no gene match: 8. The CDR3 consists of 16 residues.

The rearrangement links TRBV6-5 to TRBJ2-1, with D hard to call. The CDR3 consists of 13 residues. Germline V gives CDR1 MNHEY, CDR2 SVGAGI. Trimming shortened V by 5 bases and J by 15 bases, and 20 bases separated the two germline ends. The CDR3 reads CASSEYYATGLFF. In nucleotides, the CDR3 is TGTGCCAGCAGTGAATACTACGCGACTGGATTGTTCTTC.

This chain joins TRBV15 and TRBJ1-2; D possibly corresponds to TRBD1 (6 bases). Between the trimmed V and J ends, which lost 0 bases and 5 bases, there was a span of 13 bases. The CDR3 sequence is 15 residues long. Germline V gives CDR1 LNHNV, CDR2 YYDKDF (reference sequence). Here the CDR3 DNA reads TGTGCCACCAGCAGAGATTTAGGGACAAATTATGGCTACACCTTC. It specifies CATSRDLGTNYGYTF.

J is TRBJ2-1 and V is TRBV4-3; TRBD2 agrees at 13 bases. J was trimmed by 7 bases and V by 1 base; bases with no gene match: 7. This CDR3 comprises 17 residues. Germline lookup yields CDR1 LGHNA and CDR2 YSLEER. The CDR3 DNA is TGCGCCAGCAGCCAAGTGGGACTAGCGGGGAGTCAGAATGAGCAGTTCTTC. Its translation: CASSQVGLAGSQNEQFF.

The rearrangement links TRBV27 to TRBJ1-2; TRBD1 is a possible D gene (5 bases). CDR3 length: 14 amino acids. V was pared by 5 bases and J by 4 bases, with 14 bases between. Germline V CDR1 and CDR2: MNHEY, SMNVEV (reference sequence). CDR3 in amino acids: CASSTQGSVYGYTF. The CDR3 coding sequence is TGTGCCAGCAGTACTCAGGGCAGCGTCTATGGCTACACCTTC.

The chain links TRBV4-3 to TRBJ1-2; 9 bases line up with TRBD1. The CDR3 covers 13 residues. Germline CDR1 is LGHNA and CDR2 is YSLEER. The V and J ends lost 3 bases and 8 bases, in that order; junction bases with no gene match: 4. DNA for the CDR3: TGCGCCAGCAGCCACGGACAGGGGTCCGGCTACACCTTC. This gives the protein CASSHGQGSGYTF.

The genes are TRBV4-1 and TRBJ2-2, with 10 nucleotides matching TRBD2. The CDR3 is 17 residues long. Trimming at V came to 5 bases and at J to 6 bases, leaving 12 bases not matched to a gene. In germline, CDR1 is MGHRA, CDR2 YSYEKL. In nucleotides, the CDR3 is TGCGCCAGCAGCTCTACGGCGCTAGCGGGAGACCCCGGGGAGCTGTTTTTT. Translation: CASSSTALAGDPGELFF.

This chain uses TRBV12-5 with TRBJ1-1; D remains unclear. The CDR3 loop spans 14 amino acids. Germline CDR1 LGHNT, CDR2 FRNRAP. Trimming cost V 9 bases and J 5 bases, with 19 bases left between them. CDR3 sequence: CARYGRRRETEAFF. The CDR3 DNA sequence: TGTGCTAGGTATGGGCGGAGGCGAGAGACTGAAGCTTTCTTT. Complete variable domain (other parts from reference TRBV12-5 and TRBJ1-1): DARVTQTPRHKVTEMGQEVTMRCQPILGHNTVFWYRQTMMQGLELLAYFRNRAPLDDSGMPKDRFSAEMPDATLATLKIQPSEPRDSAVYFCARYGRRRETEAFFGQGTRLTVV.

The CDR3 sequence is CAWNLAGGNGELFF. The CDR3 DNA reads TGTGCCTGGAACCTAGCGGGAGGCAACGGGGAGCTGTTTTTT. The J gene is TRBJ2-2, the V gene TRBV30, with 11 bases identical to TRBD2. J gave up 7 bases and V 4 bases, and 5 bases lay outside the gene matches. Per the germline V gene, CDR1 is GTSNPN and CDR2 is SVGIG (reference sequence). This CDR3 is built from 14 residues. The whole variable domain, remainder taken from reference TRBV30 and TRBJ2-2, is SQTIHQWPATLVQPVGSPLSLECTVEGTSNPNLYWYRQAAGRGLQLLFYSVGIGQISSEVPQNLSASRPQDRQFILSSKKLLLSDSGFYLCAWNLAGGNGELFFGEGSRLTVL.

A single count supports this clone. The chain combines TRBV6-6 with TRBJ1-2; 9 bases align to TRBD1. The junction had 10 bases not matched to a gene; V was cut back by 6 bases and J by 8 bases. From germline, CDR1 is MNHNY and CDR2 SVGAGI (reference sequence). The CDR3 covers 14 residues. Here the CDR3 reads CASSSPGTGSGYTF. The CDR3 nucleotides read TGTGCCAGCAGCTCCCCAGGGACAGGGTCCGGCTACACCTTC.

The chain links TRBV6-5 to TRBJ1-1; 11 positions agree with TRBD1. With 6 bases clipped from V and 1 base from J, the junction kept 1 base outside the gene matches. The CDR3 length is 14 residues. Germline CDR1 and CDR2: MNHEY and SVGAGI. CDR3 nucleotide sequence: TGTGCCAGCAGGGGACAGGGGGGGAACACTGAAGCTTTCTTT. This encodes CASRGQGGNTEAFF.

V is TRBV21-1 and J is TRBJ2-1; the table's D call of TRBD1 was not tested on the DNA. TRBV21-1 is termed a pseudogene. CDR3 length: 20 residues. CDR3 sequence: CASSKIPGTGAYMAYNEQFF. The CDR3 nucleotides read TGTGCCAGCAGCAAAATCCCAGGGACAGGGGCCTACATGGCCTACAATGAGCAGTTCTTC.

This sequence joins TRBV30 and TRBJ2-2; the match to TRBD2 covers 8 bases. CDR1 and CDR2 (germline): GTSNPN, SVGIG (reference sequence). The CDR3 length is 15 residues. Trimming took 8 bases from V and 4 from J; bases not matched to a gene: 12. In DNA form, the CDR3 reads TGTGCCCGAGGGGGGGTAGCGGGGCCCACCGGGGAGCTGTTTTTT. Translation: CARGGVAGPTGELFF.

This clone showed up just a few times. The J gene is TRBJ1-1, the V gene TRBV5-1, with D tentatively TRBD1 (6 bases). Germline V gene lookup returns CDR1 SGHRS and CDR2 YFSETQ. The CDR3 runs to 15 residues. Trimming took 4 bases from V and 6 from J, leaving 19 bases between them. The CDR3 is CASSGSGQGFPEAFF. CDR3 DNA: TGCGCCAGCAGCGGCAGTGGCCAGGGGTTCCCTGAAGCTTTCTTT.

The genes are TRBV11-1 and TRBJ2-7; 13 bases align to TRBD2. V was clipped by 4 bases and J by 4 bases; unmatched bases: 4. The CDR3 is 15 residues long. CDR1 and CDR2 from the germline V gene are SGHAT and FQDESV (reference sequence). The CDR3 region is CASSSRTSGSYEQYF. The CDR3 DNA is TGTGCCAGCAGCTCCCGGACTAGCGGGAGTTACGAGCAGTACTTC.

This clone was picked up one time. This CDR3 reads CASSSDGQTNTEAFF. The CDR3 DNA reads TGTGCCAGCAGCTCGGACGGACAGACGAACACTGAAGCTTTCTTT. V is TRBV7-9 and J is TRBJ1-1; D may be TRBD1 (6 bases). CDR3 length: 15 amino acids. Germline assignment: CDR1 SEHNR and CDR2 FQNEAQ (reference sequence). V gave up 4 bases and J gave up 1 base, with 13 bases separating them. The full variable domain, its missing parts supplied by reference TRBV7-9 and TRBJ1-1, is DTGVSQNPRHKITKRGQNVTFRCDPISEHNRLYWYRQTLGQGPEFLTYFQNEAQLEKSRLLSDRFSAERPKGSFSTLEIQRTEQGDSAMYLCASSSDGQTNTEAFFGQGTRLTVV.

The gene calls are TRBV5-1 and TRBJ2-2, with 7 bases that match TRBD2. Trimming took 2 bases from V and 7 from J; bases not matched to a gene: 2. CDR1 is SGHRS, CDR2 YFSETQ, per germline. The CDR3 is 13 residues long. CDR3 DNA: TGCGCCAGCAGCTTCACTAGCGACGGGGAGCTGTTTTTT. It codes for CASSFTSDGELFF.

The chain employs TRBV28 and TRBJ1-5; unclear D gene. This CDR3 is built from 16 residues. Germline assignment: CDR1 MDHEN and CDR2 SYDVKM. Trimming left V 3 bases short and J 5 bases short, with 17 bases between. CDR3 sequence (DNA): TGTGCCAGCAGTTTTTACGCCAGGAGGACCCATCAGCCCCAGCATTTT. Protein product: CASSFYARRTHQPQHF.

V is TRBV5-6 and J is TRBJ1-6, with D tentatively TRBD1 (5 bases). CDR3 size: 14 residues. Trimming took off 4 bases at V and 7 bases at J, with 12 bases between the two ends. Germline V gene sequence: CDR1 SGHDT, CDR2 YYEEEE. The CDR3 DNA reads TGTGCCAGCAGCGACCAGGGTAGCAATTCACCCCTCCACTTT. As protein: CASSDQGSNSPLHF.

This clone was picked up one time. CDR3 sequence reads: CASSPGQVGVGWATEAFF. Written as DNA, the CDR3 is TGTGCCAGCAGCCCCGGACAGGTTGGAGTCGGGTGGGCCACTGAAGCTTTCTTT. This chain connects TRBV5-6 to TRBJ1-1, with TRBD1 matching 7 bases. Germline CDR1 and CDR2: SGHDT and YYEEEE. Trimming cost V 4 bases and J 4 bases; bases outside gene matches: 19. The CDR3 totals 18 residues. Combining the CDR3 with reference TRBV5-6 and TRBJ1-1 gives the whole variable domain DAGVTQSPTHLIKTRGQQVTLRCSPKSGHDTVSWYQQALGQGPQFIFQYYEEEERQRGNFPDRFSGHQFPNYSSELNVNALLLGDSALYLCASSPGQVGVGWATEAFFGQGTRLTVV.

The chain combines TRBV11-1 with TRBJ2-7; 10 nucleotides line up with TRBD2. The CDR3 extends over 16 amino acids. Germline trimming cut 5 bases from V and 4 bases from J; bases unmatched to any gene: 11. Germline CDR1 SGHAT, CDR2 FQDESV (reference sequence). CDR3 DNA: TGTGCCAGCAGCACAACCGGGCTAGCGGGAGTATACGAGCAGTACTTC. Protein sequence: CASSTTGLAGVYEQYF.